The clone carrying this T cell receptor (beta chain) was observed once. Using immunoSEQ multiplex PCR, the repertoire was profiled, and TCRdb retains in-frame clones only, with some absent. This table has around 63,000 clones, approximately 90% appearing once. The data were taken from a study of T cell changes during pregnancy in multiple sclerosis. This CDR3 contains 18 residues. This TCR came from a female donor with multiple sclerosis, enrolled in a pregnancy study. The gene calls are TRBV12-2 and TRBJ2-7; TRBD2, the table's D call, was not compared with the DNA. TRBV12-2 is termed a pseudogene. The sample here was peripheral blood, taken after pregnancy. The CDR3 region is CARTDMGLAGQQSYEQYF. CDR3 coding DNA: TGTGCAAGGACCGATATGGGACTAGCGGGACAACAATCCTACGAGCAGTACTTC.